The rows below give T cell receptor beta chains drawn from one sample of a study of blood T cell repertoires in COVID-19. Sequencing was performed with immunoSEQ multiplex PCR; in TCRdb, only in-frame clones are kept and a portion is missing. The table shows 200,000 to 250,000 clones, with about 85% occurring only once. The sequenced sample consisted of peripheral blood. All receptors come from an elderly woman with COVID-19, enrolled during active disease. The CDR3 runs from the conserved cysteine through the conserved F or W. The order of the fields is clone size, D gene, J gene, V gene, CDR3 protein, CDR3 DNA. The D gene is left open where the match is weak. Some rows have no size entry. The others give once, few or many, or a class for an expanded clone.

clone size: NA; D gene: NA; J gene: TRBJ2-5; V gene: TRBV10-1; CDR3 protein: CASSLTASGTQYF; CDR3 DNA: TGCGCCAGCAGTCTGACAGCCTCAGGGACCCAGTACTTC
clone size: NA; D gene: NA; J gene: TRBJ1-1; V gene: TRBV30; CDR3 protein: CAWSRAAGNIGAFF; CDR3 DNA: TGTGCCTGGAGTAGGGCGGCAGGGAATATTGGAGCTTTCTTT
clone size: once; D gene: NA; J gene: TRBJ2-7; V gene: TRBV6-5; CDR3 protein: CASSLRGEGYEQYF; CDR3 DNA: TGTGCCAGCAGTTTACGGGGAGAGGGCTACGAGCAGTACTTC
clone size: NA; D gene: NA; J gene: TRBJ2-5; V gene: TRBV5-1; CDR3 protein: CASSLEGVSVQETQYF; CDR3 DNA: TGCGCCAGCAGCTTGGAAGGGGTATCGGTCCAAGAGACCCAGTACTTC
clone size: NA; D gene: TRBD1; J gene: TRBJ1-1; V gene: TRBV6-6; CDR3 protein: CASSPRRRWGQFTEAFF; CDR3 DNA: TGTGCCAGCAGTCCACGGCGGAGGTGGGGACAGTTCACTGAAGCTTTCTTT
clone size: NA; D gene: TRBD1; J gene: TRBJ1-1; V gene: TRBV7-6; CDR3 protein: CASSRDRGNTEAFF; CDR3 DNA: TGTGCCAGCAGCCGGGACAGGGGGAACACTGAAGCTTTCTTT
clone size: NA; D gene: NA; J gene: TRBJ1-1; V gene: TRBV3-1/TRBV3-2; CDR3 protein: CASSQVSGTEAFF; CDR3 DNA: TGTGCCAGCAGCCAAGTTAGCGGGACTGAAGCTTTCTTT
clone size: NA; D gene: NA; J gene: TRBJ1-6; V gene: TRBV6-5; CDR3 protein: CASSTGGPTPLHF; CDR3 DNA: TGTGCCAGCAGTACCGGAGGCCCGACACCCCTCCACTTT
clone size: NA; D gene: NA; J gene: TRBJ2-1; V gene: TRBV5-1; CDR3 protein: CASSLGRGYGDEQFF; CDR3 DNA: TGCGCCAGCAGCTTGGGAAGGGGCTATGGAGATGAGCAGTTCTTC
clone size: NA; D gene: NA; J gene: TRBJ1-1; V gene: TRBV6-2/TRBV6-3; CDR3 protein: CASSYSPGMNTEAFF; CDR3 DNA: TGTGCCAGCAGTTACTCCCCCGGGATGAACACTGAAGCTTTCTTT
clone size: NA; D gene: NA; J gene: TRBJ2-1; V gene: TRBV5-6; CDR3 protein: CASSQNGGTAKGQFF; CDR3 DNA: TGTGCCAGCAGTCAAAATGGCGGGACAGCTAAAGGGCAGTTCTTC
clone size: NA; D gene: TRBD1; J gene: TRBJ1-5; V gene: TRBV20-1; CDR3 protein: CSASRYKGQGEGQPQHF; CDR3 DNA: TGCAGTGCTAGTCGGTACAAGGGACAGGGAGAGGGGCAGCCCCAGCATTTT
clone size: NA; D gene: TRBD2; J gene: TRBJ2-5; V gene: TRBV9; CDR3 protein: CPLWGGTSRRETQYF; CDR3 DNA: TGTCCCCTGTGGGGGGGGACTAGCAGAAGAGAGACCCAGTACTTC